These 20 T cell receptor beta chains came from one sample sequenced in a study of PD-L1 blockade in urothelial cancer. Profiling relied on immunoSEQ multiplex PCR, and the TCRdb table lists in-frame clones only, not all of them. Of about 74,000 clones in the sample, around 84% were seen once. The specimen was PBMCs, collected around atezolizumab (anti-PD-L1) treatment. These receptor sequences come from a man between 65 and 80 years old with urothelial cancer.

The V gene is TRBV6-5, the J gene TRBJ2-2, with 8 bases identical to TRBD1. The CDR3 spans 14 residues. Germline CDR1 and CDR2: MNHEY and SVGAGI. The trim removed 5 bases at V and 6 bases at J, leaving 5 bases unmatched. The CDR3 DNA is TGTGCCAGCAGTCACAGGGGGATGGCCGGGGAGCTGTTTTTT. This codes for CASSHRGMAGELFF.

The gene calls are TRBV5-4 and TRBJ1-3; D possibly corresponds to TRBD1 (5 bases). The V end was cut by 4 bases, the J end by 3 bases, with 11 bases between. The CDR3 covers 14 residues. CDR1 is SGHNT, CDR2 YYREEE, per germline (reference sequence). The CDR3 DNA sequence: TGTGCCAGCAGCACCGGGGGTGTTGGAAACACCATATATTTT. This translates into CASSTGGVGNTIYF.

The chain recombines TRBV7-9 with TRBJ1-1, with a weak D call TRBD1 (5 bases). Germline-derived CDR1 and CDR2 are SEHNR and FQNEAQ (reference sequence). The germline V and J ends were trimmed by 5 bases and 3 bases, with 13 bases remaining between them. CDR3 size: 14 residues. CDR3 residues: CASSAQGGDTEAFF. The CDR3, as DNA: TGTGCCAGCAGCGCCCAGGGCGGGGACACTGAAGCTTTCTTT.

The V and J genes are TRBV2 and TRBJ1-3; the match to TRBD1 covers 7 bases. V shed 7 bases, J shed 2 bases, and the junction held 2 bases outside the gene matches. The germline gives CDR1 SNHLY, CDR2 FYNNEI. There are 13 residues in the CDR3. CDR3 amino acids: CASKGTAGNTIYF. The CDR3 DNA reads TGTGCCAGCAAGGGGACAGCTGGAAACACCATATATTTT.

The V and J genes are TRBV5-4 and TRBJ1-1; D perhaps matches TRBD1 (6 bases). V was clipped by 2 bases and J by 7 bases, with 15 bases between them. The CDR3 length is 14 residues. The V gene's germline CDR1 is SGHNT and CDR2 YYREEE (reference sequence). The CDR3 coding sequence is TGTGCCAGCAGCTTACAACTAGGGGGAAATGAAGCTTTCTTT. This gives the protein CASSLQLGGNEAFF.

A single count supports this clone. The V and J genes are TRBV6-4 and TRBJ2-2; perhaps TRBD2 as D (7 bases). Trimming pared 6 bases from V and 6 bases from J, leaving 14 bases between. The CDR3 spans 14 residues. Germline V gene sequence: CDR1 MRHNA, CDR2 SNTAGT. CDR3 sequence (DNA): TGTGCCAGCAGAGACCGCGGGGGCGCCGGGGAGCTGTTTTTT. The encoded protein is CASRDRGGAGELFF.

V is TRBV6-1 and J is TRBJ2-1; D might be TRBD1 (6 bases). V was trimmed by 3 bases and J by 0 bases, leaving 12 bases between them. The V gene's germline CDR1 is MNHNS and CDR2 SASEGT. The CDR3 is 16 amino acids. The DNA of the CDR3 is TGTGCCAGCAGTGACCTACAGGGCAGCTCCTACAATGAGCAGTTCTTC. It translates to CASSDLQGSSYNEQFF.

This clone showed up just once. The chain couples TRBV29-1 to TRBJ2-1, with 7 positions matching TRBD2. The junction had 13 bases not matched to a gene; V was cut back by 5 bases and J by 3 bases. The CDR3 covers 16 residues. CDR1 and CDR2 from the germline V gene are SQVTM and ANQGSEA. The CDR3 region has the DNA TGCAGCGTTCACCCGACAACTAGCGCTTACTACAATGAGCAGTTCTTC. Translated: CSVHPTTSAYYNEQFF.

The chain has TRBV7-2 and TRBJ2-1; D is unclear. V was pared by 4 bases and J by 6 bases, with 16 bases between. The CDR3 is made up of 15 amino acids. Germline V lookup: CDR1 SGHTA, CDR2 FQGNSA. The CDR3 coding sequence is TGTGCCAGCAGCTCCCGCATAGGAGCACGCAATGAGCAGTTCTTC. Protein: CASSSRIGARNEQFF.

V is TRBV28 and J is TRBJ2-3; tentatively, D is TRBD2 (5 bases). Trimming shortened V by 3 bases and J by 5 bases, and 15 bases separated the two germline ends. Germline CDR1 reads MDHEN; CDR2 reads SYDVKM. CDR3 length: 15 amino acids. CDR3 protein: CASSLEQRRVDTQYF. Here the CDR3 DNA reads TGTGCCAGCAGTTTGGAACAGCGGCGAGTAGATACGCAGTATTTT.

The chain employs TRBV18 and TRBJ2-7, with 9 bases that match TRBD1. The CDR3 runs to 14 residues. The germline V gene has CDR1 KGHSH and CDR2 LQKENI. V shed 2 bases, J shed 7 bases, and the junction held 6 bases outside the gene matches. CDR3 sequence reads: CASSPGTGTWEQYF. DNA of the CDR3: TGTGCCAGCTCACCAGGGACAGGGACCTGGGAGCAGTACTTC.

J is TRBJ1-2 and V is TRBV5-6; a possible D gene is TRBD1 (6 bases). V lost 4 bases to trimming and J lost 4 bases, with 17 bases between them. This CDR3 comprises 15 residues. Germline lookup yields CDR1 SGHDT and CDR2 YYEEEE. In DNA form, the CDR3 reads TGTGCCAGCAGCGAACAGAACAGGGTAGCCTATGGCTACACCTTC. This sequence encodes CASSEQNRVAYGYTF.

The chain uses TRBV5-1 and TRBJ1-2, with unresolved D. There are 15 residues in the CDR3. V lost 0 bases to trimming and J lost 6 bases, with 15 bases between them. CDR1 SGHRS and CDR2 YFSETQ come from the germline V gene. CDR3 loop: CASSLDSLRVDGYTF. CDR3 bases: TGCGCCAGCAGCTTGGACAGCTTGAGGGTAGATGGCTACACCTTC.

The rearrangement uses TRBV4-1 and TRBJ2-2; TRBD1 is a possible D gene (6 bases). From germline, CDR1 is MGHRA and CDR2 YSYEKL. The CDR3 length is 14 residues. V lost 3 bases and J 6 bases, leaving 11 bases between the germline ends. CDR3 bases: TGCGCCAGCAGCCACCAGGGGATCCCCGGGGAGCTGTTTTTT. Its protein product is CASSHQGIPGELFF.

The chain employs TRBV6-6 and TRBJ1-5; D is possibly TRBD1 (5 bases). Trimming took 6 bases from V and 6 from J, leaving 15 bases between them. There are 14 residues in the CDR3. Germline CDR1 reads MNHNY; CDR2 reads SVGAGI (reference sequence). The CDR3 sequence: CASRLRGFGQPQHF. In DNA form, the CDR3 reads TGTGCCAGCAGACTTAGGGGATTCGGTCAGCCCCAGCATTTT.

The chain recombines TRBV18 with TRBJ2-7, with D perhaps TRBD2 (6 bases). The V gene lost 0 bases and the J gene lost 4 bases, with 10 bases spanning the gap. Per germline, CDR1 KGHSH and CDR2 LQKENI. The CDR3 is 14 residues long. The CDR3 spells CASSPPSGGYEQYF. The CDR3 nucleotides are TGTGCCAGCTCACCACCTAGCGGAGGGTACGAGCAGTACTTC.

V is TRBV5-6 and J is TRBJ2-1, with D hard to call. Trimming stripped 4 bases from V and 9 bases from J, with 11 bases between. Germline V gene lookup returns CDR1 SGHDT and CDR2 YYEEEE. CDR3 length: 12 amino acids. CDR3 sequence: CASSLSQIEQFF. CDR3 bases: TGTGCCAGCAGCCTTAGCCAGATTGAGCAGTTCTTC.

The rearrangement joins TRBV20-1 to TRBJ2-1; no clear D. The CDR3 runs 10 residues. V was trimmed by 3 bases and J by 7 bases, leaving 4 bases between them. Germline CDR1 and CDR2: DFQATT and SNEGSKA (reference sequence). The CDR3 region is CSASQNEQFF. The CDR3 DNA reads as TGCAGTGCTAGTCAGAATGAGCAGTTCTTC.

Only one count was recorded for this clone. V gene TRBV7-8 combines with J gene TRBJ2-7, with 8 bases fitting TRBD1. CDR3 length: 17 amino acids. CDR1 and CDR2 (germline): SGHVS, FQNEAQ. Trimming cost V 5 bases and J 2 bases; bases outside gene matches: 14. Here the CDR3 DNA reads TGTGCCAGCAGCCTATTGGAGACAGGGGTAAGGACCTACGAGCAGTACTTC. Residues: CASSLLETGVRTYEQYF.

The rearrangement joins TRBV30 to TRBJ2-3; weak D call: TRBD2 (5 bases). The germline V gene has CDR1 GTSNPN and CDR2 SVGIG (reference sequence). V was pared by 3 bases and J by 5 bases, with 15 bases between. The CDR3 is made up of 14 amino acids. Written as DNA, the CDR3 is TGTGCCTGGAGCTGGACGGAAGGAGGAGATACGCAGTATTTT. It encodes CAWSWTEGGDTQYF.